The 22 T cell receptor beta chains given below trace back to one sample, sequenced in a study of regulatory T cells in long-lasting Graves disease. Sample time point: newly diagnosed GD, antithyroid drugs for less than 3 months. There was RNA extracted from PBMCs, and the TCR library was made from it. To make TCR beta libraries, researchers used iRepertoire HTBI primers and Arm-PCR of CDR3 regions. TCRdb re-called the multiplex PCR reads through MiXCR, storing one row per CDR3 protein. The table includes roughly 350,000 distinct CDR3 sequences, around 17% detected once. These data are also associated with another study on T cells in Graves' hyperthyroidism and ophthalmopathy.

Sequenced here: peripheral blood mononuclear cells (PBMCs), sampled at new diagnosis, from a patient treated with antithyroid drugs. Receptor source: a man aged 40-49 years with Graves disease.

This clonotype was observed many times. The rearrangement uses TRBV7-9 and TRBJ1-5; weak D call: TRBD1 (5 bases). V was trimmed by 3 bases and J by 5 bases, leaving 11 bases between them. This CDR3 contains 14 residues. Germline values: CDR1 SEHNR, CDR2 FQNEAQ (reference sequence). The CDR3 nucleotides are TGTGCCAGCAGCTTGCTAGACAGCGATCAGCCCCAGCATTTT. It yields the protein CASSLLDSDQPQHF.

V usage is TRBV28 and J usage is TRBJ2-2; 7 positions match TRBD2. Germline V lookup: CDR1 MDHEN, CDR2 SYDVKM. The length of the CDR3 is 16 residues. The junction had 8 bases not matched to a gene; V was cut back by 6 bases and J by 1 base. CDR3 residues: CASRLGGGGNTGELFF. CDR3 nucleotide sequence: TGTGCCAGCAGACTTGGGGGGGGGGGGAACACCGGGGAGCTGTTTTTT.

The chain carries TRBV5-4 and TRBJ2-1; D gene ambiguous. The V gene lost 5 bases and the J gene lost 4 bases, with 13 bases spanning the gap. The length of the CDR3 is 14 residues. Germline assignment: CDR1 SGHNT and CDR2 YYREEE (reference sequence). CDR3 DNA: TGTGCCAGCAGTTCGACGGCCCTGTACAATGAGCAGTTCTTC. Its protein product is CASSSTALYNEQFF. The complete variable domain, with remaining parts taken from reference TRBV5-4 and TRBJ2-1, reads ETGVTQSPTHLIKTRGQQVTLRCSSQSGHNTVSWYQQALGQGPQFIFQYYREEENGRGNFPPRFSGLQFPNYSSELNVNALELDDSALYLCASSSTALYNEQFFGPGTRLTVL.

This clonotype was counted at least ten times. The chain employs TRBV7-9 and TRBJ2-7; TRBD1 might be the D (6 bases). The length of the CDR3 is 16 residues. The V end lost 5 bases, the J end lost 2 bases, and 19 bases lay between the germline ends. The germline gives CDR1 SEHNR, CDR2 FQNEAQ (reference sequence). The CDR3 DNA is TGTGCCAGCAGCCCAGGGGCGGCAGGGGCCCCCTACGAGCAGTACTTC. This gives the protein CASSPGAAGAPYEQYF.

V is TRBV2 and J is TRBJ1-6, with 7 bases aligning to TRBD1. V shed 7 bases and J 9 bases; nucleotides not matched to a gene: 15. CDR1 and CDR2 from the germline V gene are SNHLY and FYNNEI. There are 16 residues in the CDR3. The CDR3 region has the DNA TGTGCCAGCATGGGACAGCCTCTACCGGGGGGTTCACCCCTCCACTTT. It is translated as CASMGQPLPGGSPLHF.

The V gene is TRBV24-1, the J gene TRBJ2-6; D uncertain. This CDR3 region has 14 residues. The V end was cut by 4 bases, the J end by 1 base, with 4 bases between. Germline CDR1 reads KGHDR; CDR2 reads SFDVKD. CDR3 coding DNA: TGTGCCACCAGTGACGCTTCTGGGGCCAACGTCCTGACTTTC. Protein product: CATSDASGANVLTF.

This clonotype was observed a few times. This chain connects TRBV4-1 to TRBJ1-3; D unclear. Germline V gene sequence: CDR1 MGHRA, CDR2 YSYEKL. Trimming stripped 1 base from V and 0 bases from J, with 10 bases between. The length of the CDR3 is 16 residues. The DNA for the CDR3 is TGCGCCAGCAGCCAAGCTTCCTTCCCCTCTGGAAACACCATATATTTT. It translates to CASSQASFPSGNTIYF.

This clonotype was picked up many times. The chain links TRBV7-9 to TRBJ2-5, with TRBD2 matching over 8 bases. The germline CDR1 and CDR2 sequences are SEHNR and FQNEAQ (reference sequence). The CDR3 has 14 amino acids. V lost 4 bases, J lost 4 bases, and 5 bases stayed unmatched. For the CDR3, the DNA is TGTGCCAGCAGCTCAGCGGGGGTTGGAGAGACCCAGTACTTC. It translates to CASSSAGVGETQYF. Full variable domain (outside the CDR3, taken from reference TRBV7-9 and TRBJ2-5): DTGVSQNPRHKITKRGQNVTFRCDPISEHNRLYWYRQTLGQGPEFLTYFQNEAQLEKSRLLSDRFSAERPKGSFSTLEIQRTEQGDSAMYLCASSSAGVGETQYFGPGTRLLVL.

Many counts were recorded for this clonotype. The J gene is TRBJ2-2, the V gene TRBV5-1; 7 nucleotides line up with TRBD1. V trimming: 0 bases; J trimming: 1 base; junction bases outside the gene matches: 9. Germline assignment: CDR1 SGHRS and CDR2 YFSETQ. The CDR3 runs 18 residues. The chain's CDR3 is CASSLGLQGPLNTGELFF. CDR3 sequence (DNA): TGCGCCAGCAGCTTGGGATTACAGGGGCCCCTGAACACCGGGGAGCTGTTTTTT.

There are a few counts of this clonotype. Just one base apart from a much larger clone, this may be a read error. The chain employs TRBV28 and TRBJ2-3; weak D call: TRBD2 (5 bases). Germline V gives CDR1 MDHEN, CDR2 SYDVKM. This CDR3 spans 16 amino acids. CDR3 DNA sequence: TGTGCCGGCAGCTCTGAGGGCAACTTAGTTACAGATACGCAGTATTTT. Its translation: CAGSSEGNLVTDTQYF.

In its sample, this clonotype was seen many times. The J gene is TRBJ1-4, the V gene TRBV6-1; tentatively, D is TRBD1 (6 bases). Trimming left V 3 bases short and J 4 bases short, with 12 bases between. This CDR3 contains 15 residues. Germline CDR1 and CDR2: MNHNS and SASEGT. As DNA, the CDR3 is TGTGCCAGCAGTGATGCCGACAGGAATAATGAAAAACTGTTTTTT. As protein: CASSDADRNNEKLFF.

This clonotype was detected ten times or more. The chain recombines TRBV5-5 with TRBJ2-5; 10 bases map to TRBD1. The germline gives CDR1 SGHKS, CDR2 YYEKEE (reference sequence). V dropped 0 bases and J dropped 7; count of bases not matched to a gene: 9. This CDR3 has 16 residues. CDR3 in amino acids: CASSLGTGTGDGTQYF. CDR3 sequence (DNA): TGTGCCAGCAGCTTGGGGACCGGGACAGGGGATGGGACCCAGTACTTC.

The V and J genes are TRBV10-3 and TRBJ1-6; a weak D match, TRBD1 (6 bases). Between the trimmed V and J ends, which lost 0 bases and 7 bases, there was a span of 10 bases. The V gene's germline CDR1 is ENHRY and CDR2 SYGVKD. CDR3 length: 15 residues. The CDR3 region is CAISESGGPNSPLHF. The CDR3 coding sequence is TGTGCCATCAGTGAGTCGGGGGGGCCAAATTCACCCCTCCACTTT.

In this sample, this clonotype turned up many times. The chain recombines TRBV2 with TRBJ2-7, with unresolved D. Germline assignment: CDR1 SNHLY and CDR2 FYNNEI. The CDR3 runs 14 residues. V gave up 6 bases and J gave up 2 bases, with 14 bases separating them. This chain's CDR3 is CASSQQSAAYEQYF. The CDR3 DNA reads TGTGCCAGCAGCCAACAGAGTGCGGCCTACGAGCAGTACTTC.

Notes on this clonotype: Since a far larger clone is one base different, this is likely a read error. The genes are TRBV9 and TRBJ2-1, with D unresolved. The J call may not be correct, given that the DNA end is closer to TRBJ1-1. Germline V lookup: CDR1 SGDLS, CDR2 YYNGEE. The CDR3 loop spans 13 amino acids. The CDR3 DNA reads as TGTGCCAGCAGCGTAGCGGGGTACACTGAAGCTTTCTTT. This encodes CASSVAGYTEAFF.

Remarks on this clonotype: Lacking the conserved final phenylalanine or tryptophan, this CDR3 likely reflects a read error. The chain has TRBV11-2 and TRBJ2-7; D unresolved. The CDR3 sequence is 11 residues long. Deletions cut 5 bases from V and 7 bases from J, with 9 bases between. Germline CDR1 SGHAT, CDR2 FQNNGV. The DNA for the CDR3 is TGTGCCAGCAGCCAACGAGGAGAGCAGTACTCC. Its translation: CASSQRGEQYS.

The rearrangement links TRBV25-1 to TRBJ1-1; maybe TRBD1 (5 bases). Trimming stripped 1 base from V and 3 bases from J, with 18 bases between. CDR3 length: 17 residues. Germline CDR1 MGHDK, CDR2 SYGVNS. CDR3 bases: TGTGCCAGCAGTGAATTAGGCGCGGGGGGAGTGGACACTGAAGCTTTCTTT. Residues: CASSELGAGGVDTEAFF.

There are many counts of this clonotype. This sequence joins TRBV20-1 and TRBJ2-2; possibly TRBD1 for D (6 bases). Germline assignment: CDR1 DFQATT and CDR2 SNEGSKA (reference sequence). Trimming shortened V by 0 bases and J by 5 bases, and 13 bases separated the two germline ends. This CDR3 has 15 residues. DNA of the CDR3: TGCAGTGCTAGAGATGGGGACAAACCTACCGGGGAGCTGTTTTTT. Protein product: CSARDGDKPTGELFF.

This clonotype was recorded many times. V and J are TRBV12-3 or TRBV12-4 and TRBJ1-1; D gene ambiguous. The CDR3 is 16 residues long. V gave up 7 bases and J gave up 0 bases, with 18 bases separating them. The CDR3 bases are TGTGCCAGCATCCCCGCGGCGATTCGAATGAACACTGAAGCTTTCTTT. Protein: CASIPAAIRMNTEAFF.

This clonotype showed up just a few times. The chain has TRBV5-1 and TRBJ2-5, with unresolved D. Trimming pared 2 bases from V and 1 base from J, leaving 12 bases between. The V gene's germline CDR1 is SGHRS and CDR2 YFSETQ. The CDR3 consists of 15 residues. CDR3 DNA: TGCGCCAGCAGCTTTTCTCCGCGAGGCCAAGAGACCCAGTACTTC. This sequence encodes CASSFSPRGQETQYF.

The chain combines TRBV20-1 with TRBJ2-3; 9 nucleotides align to TRBD2. Germline assignment: CDR1 DFQATT and CDR2 SNEGSKA (reference sequence). Losses at the gene ends were 3 bases for V and 6 bases for J; bases not matched to a gene: 7. The CDR3 runs to 14 residues. The CDR3 loop is CSASSRRGGDTQYF. In DNA, the CDR3 is TGCAGTGCTAGTTCCCGGCGGGGGGGGGATACGCAGTATTTT.

This clonotype has ten or more counts. This chain links TRBV2 with TRBJ2-3; D is unclear. Per germline, CDR1 SNHLY and CDR2 FYNNEI. With 3 bases removed from V and 3 bases from J, the gap between germline ends came to 10 bases. This CDR3 has 14 residues. CDR3: CASSERAQTDTQYF. The CDR3 DNA reads as TGTGCCAGCAGTGAGAGAGCCCAAACAGATACGCAGTATTTT.